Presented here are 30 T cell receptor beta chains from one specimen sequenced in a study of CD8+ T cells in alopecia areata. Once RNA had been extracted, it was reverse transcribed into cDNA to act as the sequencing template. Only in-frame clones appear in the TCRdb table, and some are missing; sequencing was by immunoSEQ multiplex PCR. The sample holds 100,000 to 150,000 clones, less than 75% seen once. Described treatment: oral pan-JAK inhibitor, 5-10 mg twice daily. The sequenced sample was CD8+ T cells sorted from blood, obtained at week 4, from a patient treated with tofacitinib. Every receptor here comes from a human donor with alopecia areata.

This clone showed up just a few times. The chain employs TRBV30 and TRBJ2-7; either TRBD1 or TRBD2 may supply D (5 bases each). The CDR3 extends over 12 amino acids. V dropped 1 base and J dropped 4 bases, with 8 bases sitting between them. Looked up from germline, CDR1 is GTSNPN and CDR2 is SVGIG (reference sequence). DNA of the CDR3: TGTGCCTGGAGTGGCAGGGAGTACGAGCAGTACTTC. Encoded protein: CAWSGREYEQYF.

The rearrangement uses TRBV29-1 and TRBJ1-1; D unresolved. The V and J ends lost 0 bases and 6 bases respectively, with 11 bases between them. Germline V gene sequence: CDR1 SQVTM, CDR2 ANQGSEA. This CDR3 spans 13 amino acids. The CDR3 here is CSVEEDQRPEAFF. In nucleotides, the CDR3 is TGCAGCGTTGAAGAAGACCAGAGACCTGAAGCTTTCTTT.

The CDR3 region is CASSYFQGNTEAFF. CDR3 nucleotides: TGTGCCAGCAGTTACTTCCAGGGGAACACTGAAGCTTTCTTT. The chain has TRBV6-5 and TRBJ1-1; D is possibly TRBD1 (5 bases). The germline V and J ends were trimmed by 1 base and 1 base, with 7 bases remaining between them. From germline, CDR1 is MNHEY and CDR2 SVGAGI. The CDR3 totals 14 residues.

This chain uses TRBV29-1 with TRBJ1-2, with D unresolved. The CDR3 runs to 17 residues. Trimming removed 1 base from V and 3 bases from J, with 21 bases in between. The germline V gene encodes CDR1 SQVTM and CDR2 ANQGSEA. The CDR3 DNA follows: TGCAGCGTTGAAGGAATCCCCAATACTGCCTCGGACTATGGCTACACCTTC. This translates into CSVEGIPNTASDYGYTF.

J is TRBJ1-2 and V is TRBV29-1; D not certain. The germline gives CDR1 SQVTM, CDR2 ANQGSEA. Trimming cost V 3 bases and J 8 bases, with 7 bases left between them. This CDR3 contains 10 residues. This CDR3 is CSVEGIGYTF. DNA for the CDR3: TGCAGCGTTGAGGGGATCGGCTACACCTTC.

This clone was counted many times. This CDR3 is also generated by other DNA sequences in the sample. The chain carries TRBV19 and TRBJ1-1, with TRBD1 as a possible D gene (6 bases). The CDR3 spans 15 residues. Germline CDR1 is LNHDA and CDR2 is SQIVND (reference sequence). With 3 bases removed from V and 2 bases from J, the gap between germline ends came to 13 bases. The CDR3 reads CASSITGLANTEAFF. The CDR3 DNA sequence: TGTGCCAGTAGTATCACAGGGTTGGCTAACACTGAAGCTTTCTTT. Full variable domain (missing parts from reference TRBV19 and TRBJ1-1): DGGITQSPKYLFRKEGQNVTLSCEQNLNHDAMYWYRQDPGQGLRLIYYSQIVNDFQKGDIAEGYSVSREKKESFPLTVTSAQKNPTAFYLCASSITGLANTEAFFGQGTRLTVV.

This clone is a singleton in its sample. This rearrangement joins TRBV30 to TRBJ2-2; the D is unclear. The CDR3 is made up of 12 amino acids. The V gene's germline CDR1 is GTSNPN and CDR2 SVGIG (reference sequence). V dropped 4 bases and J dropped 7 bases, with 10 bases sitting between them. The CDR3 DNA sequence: TGTGCCTGGAATGGGGATGGCGGGGAGCTGTTTTTT. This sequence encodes CAWNGDGGELFF.

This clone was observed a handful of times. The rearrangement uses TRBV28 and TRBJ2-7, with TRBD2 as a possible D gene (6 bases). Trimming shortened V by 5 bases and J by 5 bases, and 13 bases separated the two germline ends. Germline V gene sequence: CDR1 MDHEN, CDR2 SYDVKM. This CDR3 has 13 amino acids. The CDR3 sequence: CASSLRGVDEQYF. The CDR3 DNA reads TGTGCCAGCAGTCTGCGGGGCGTCGACGAGCAGTACTTC.

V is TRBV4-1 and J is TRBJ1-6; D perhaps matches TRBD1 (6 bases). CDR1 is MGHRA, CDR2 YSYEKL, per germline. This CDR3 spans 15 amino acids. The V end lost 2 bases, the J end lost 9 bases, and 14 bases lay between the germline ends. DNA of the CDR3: TGCGCCAGCAGCCAAATGGGGGGCGACGGTTCACCCCTCCACTTT. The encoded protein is CASSQMGGDGSPLHF.

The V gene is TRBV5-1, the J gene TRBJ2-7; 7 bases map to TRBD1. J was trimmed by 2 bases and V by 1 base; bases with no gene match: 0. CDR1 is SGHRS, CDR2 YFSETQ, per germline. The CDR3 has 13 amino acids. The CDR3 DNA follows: TGCGCCAGCAGCTTGACAGGGGCCTACGAGCAGTACTTC. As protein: CASSLTGAYEQYF.

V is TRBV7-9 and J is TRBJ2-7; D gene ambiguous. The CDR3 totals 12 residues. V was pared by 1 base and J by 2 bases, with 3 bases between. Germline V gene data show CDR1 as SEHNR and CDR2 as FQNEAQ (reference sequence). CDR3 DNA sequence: TGTGCCAGCAGCTTAGGGGCCTACGAGCAGTACTTC. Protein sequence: CASSLGAYEQYF. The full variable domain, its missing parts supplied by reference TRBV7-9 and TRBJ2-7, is DTGVSQNPRHKITKRGQNVTFRCDPISEHNRLYWYRQTLGQGPEFLTYFQNEAQLEKSRLLSDRFSAERPKGSFSTLEIQRTEQGDSAMYLCASSLGAYEQYFGPGTRLTVT.

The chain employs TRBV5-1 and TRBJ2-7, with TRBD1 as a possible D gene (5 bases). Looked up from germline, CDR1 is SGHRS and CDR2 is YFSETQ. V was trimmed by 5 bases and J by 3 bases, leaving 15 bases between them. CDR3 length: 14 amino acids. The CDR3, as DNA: TGCGCCAGCAGTTTCGACAGAGGTCACTACGAGCAGTACTTC. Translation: CASSFDRGHYEQYF. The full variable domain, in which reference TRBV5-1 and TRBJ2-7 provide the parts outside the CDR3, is KAGVTQTPRYLIKTRGQQVTLSCSPISGHRSVSWYQQTPGQGLQFLFEYFSETQRNKGNFPGRFSGRQFSNSRSEMNVSTLELGDSALYLCASSFDRGHYEQYFGPGTRLTVT.

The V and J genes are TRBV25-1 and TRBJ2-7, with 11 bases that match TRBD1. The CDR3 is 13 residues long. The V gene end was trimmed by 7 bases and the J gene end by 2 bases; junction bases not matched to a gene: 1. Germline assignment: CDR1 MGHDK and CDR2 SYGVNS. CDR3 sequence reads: CASTGQGAYEQYF. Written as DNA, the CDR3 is TGTGCCAGCACGGGACAGGGGGCCTACGAGCAGTACTTC.

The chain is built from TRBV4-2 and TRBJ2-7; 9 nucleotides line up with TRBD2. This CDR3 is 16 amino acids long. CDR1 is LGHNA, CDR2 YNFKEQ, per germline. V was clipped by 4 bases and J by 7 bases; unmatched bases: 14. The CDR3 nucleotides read TGTGCCAGCAGCCGGGGGCTAGGCGGGGGGGCAGAAGAGCAGTACTTC. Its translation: CASSRGLGGGAEEQYF.

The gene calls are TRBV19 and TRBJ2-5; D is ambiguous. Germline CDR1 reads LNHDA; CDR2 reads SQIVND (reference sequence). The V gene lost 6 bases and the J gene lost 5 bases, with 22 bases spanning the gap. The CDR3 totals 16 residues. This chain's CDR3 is CASSPLTDLMRETQYF. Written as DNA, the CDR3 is TGTGCCAGTAGCCCCCTCACAGATCTTATGCGGGAGACCCAGTACTTC.

The CDR3 DNA reads TGCAGCGTTGATGGATGGGAGTCAGACTACAATGAGCAGTTCTTC. This sequence encodes CSVDGWESDYNEQFF. This rearrangement joins TRBV29-1 to TRBJ2-1; D might be TRBD2 (5 bases). Germline-derived CDR1 and CDR2 are SQVTM and ANQGSEA. The V gene lost 3 bases and the J gene lost 3 bases, with 15 bases spanning the gap. The CDR3 runs 15 residues.

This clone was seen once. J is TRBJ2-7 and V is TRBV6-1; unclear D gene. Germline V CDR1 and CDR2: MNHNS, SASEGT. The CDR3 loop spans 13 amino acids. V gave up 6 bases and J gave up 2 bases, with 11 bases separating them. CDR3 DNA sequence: TGTGCCAGCAGGATGGACGCCGCCTACGAGCAGTACTTC. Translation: CASRMDAAYEQYF.

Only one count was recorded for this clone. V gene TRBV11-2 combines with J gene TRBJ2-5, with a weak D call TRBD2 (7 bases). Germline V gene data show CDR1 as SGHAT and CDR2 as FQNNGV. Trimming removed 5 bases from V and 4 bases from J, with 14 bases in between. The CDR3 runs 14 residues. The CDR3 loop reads CASSLRGGGETQYF. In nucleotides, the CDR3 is TGTGCCAGCAGCCTCAGGGGCGGGGGAGAGACCCAGTACTTC. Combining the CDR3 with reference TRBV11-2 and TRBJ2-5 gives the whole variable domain EAGVAQSPRYKIIEKRQSVAFWCNPISGHATLYWYQQILGQGPKLLIQFQNNGVVDDSQLPKDRFSAERLKGVDSTLKIQPAKLEDSAVYLCASSLRGGGETQYFGPGTRLLVL.

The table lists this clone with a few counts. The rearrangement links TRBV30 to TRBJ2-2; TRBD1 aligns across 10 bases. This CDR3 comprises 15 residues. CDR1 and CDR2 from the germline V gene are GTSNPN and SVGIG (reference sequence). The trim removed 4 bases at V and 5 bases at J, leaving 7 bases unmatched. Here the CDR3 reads CAWTPGTGVTGELFF. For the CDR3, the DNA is TGTGCCTGGACCCCCGGGACAGGGGTAACCGGGGAGCTGTTTTTT.

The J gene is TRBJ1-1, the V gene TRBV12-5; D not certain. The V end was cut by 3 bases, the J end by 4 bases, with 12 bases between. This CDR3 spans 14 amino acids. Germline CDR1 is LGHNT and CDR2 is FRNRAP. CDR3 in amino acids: CASGLEGRATEAFF. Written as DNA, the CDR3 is TGTGCTAGTGGTTTAGAGGGTAGGGCCACTGAAGCTTTCTTT. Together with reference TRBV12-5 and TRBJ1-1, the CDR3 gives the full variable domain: DARVTQTPRHKVTEMGQEVTMRCQPILGHNTVFWYRQTMMQGLELLAYFRNRAPLDDSGMPKDRFSAEMPDATLATLKIQPSEPRDSAVYFCASGLEGRATEAFFGQGTRLTVV.

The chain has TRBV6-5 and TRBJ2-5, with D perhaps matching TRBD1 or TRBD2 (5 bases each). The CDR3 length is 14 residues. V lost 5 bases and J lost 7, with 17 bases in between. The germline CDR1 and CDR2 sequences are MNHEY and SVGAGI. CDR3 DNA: TGTGCCAGCAGTAACGGACATAAAAGCGGGACCCAGTACTTC. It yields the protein CASSNGHKSGTQYF.

The CDR3 loop reads CASSQEGGSYGYTF. The CDR3 DNA is TGTGCCAGCAGCCAGGAGGGGGGAAGCTATGGCTACACCTTC. The rearrangement uses TRBV13 and TRBJ1-2; tentative D call: TRBD1 (6 bases). Germline assignment: CDR1 PRHDT and CDR2 FYEKMQ (reference sequence). The CDR3 spans 14 residues. The V and J ends lost 5 bases and 4 bases respectively, with 14 bases between them.

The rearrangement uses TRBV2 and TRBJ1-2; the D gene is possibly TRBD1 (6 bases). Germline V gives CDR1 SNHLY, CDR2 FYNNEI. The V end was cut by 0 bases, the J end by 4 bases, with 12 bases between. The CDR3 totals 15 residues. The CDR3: CASSEARGRGYGYTF. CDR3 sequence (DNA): TGTGCCAGCAGTGAAGCGCGGGGGCGAGGCTATGGCTACACCTTC.

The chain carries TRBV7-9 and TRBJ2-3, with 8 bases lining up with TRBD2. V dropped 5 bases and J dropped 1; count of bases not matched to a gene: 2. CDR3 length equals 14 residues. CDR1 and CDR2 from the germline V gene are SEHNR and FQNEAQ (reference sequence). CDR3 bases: TGTGCCAGCAGCAATAGCGGGGGCACAGATACGCAGTATTTT. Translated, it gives CASSNSGGTDTQYF.

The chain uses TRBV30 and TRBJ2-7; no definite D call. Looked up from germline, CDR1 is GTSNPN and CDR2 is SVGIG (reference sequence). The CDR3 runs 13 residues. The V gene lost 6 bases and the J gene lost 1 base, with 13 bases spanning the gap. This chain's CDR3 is CACQTVNSYEQYF. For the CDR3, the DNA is TGTGCCTGTCAGACTGTAAATTCCTACGAGCAGTACTTC.

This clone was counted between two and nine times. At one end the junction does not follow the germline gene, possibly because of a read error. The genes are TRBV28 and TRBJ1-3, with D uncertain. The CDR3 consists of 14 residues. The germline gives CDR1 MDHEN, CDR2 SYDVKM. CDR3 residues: CASRNQRSGNTIYF. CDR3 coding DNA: TGTGCGAGCAGGAACCAACGCTCTGGAAACACCATATATTTT.

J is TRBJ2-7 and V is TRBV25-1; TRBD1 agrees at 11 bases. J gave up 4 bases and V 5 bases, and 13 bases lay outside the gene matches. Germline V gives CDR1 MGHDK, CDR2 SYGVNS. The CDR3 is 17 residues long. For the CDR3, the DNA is TGTGCCAGCAGTAAACAACTACCCGGACAGGGGGCGTACGAGCAGTACTTC. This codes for CASSKQLPGQGAYEQYF.

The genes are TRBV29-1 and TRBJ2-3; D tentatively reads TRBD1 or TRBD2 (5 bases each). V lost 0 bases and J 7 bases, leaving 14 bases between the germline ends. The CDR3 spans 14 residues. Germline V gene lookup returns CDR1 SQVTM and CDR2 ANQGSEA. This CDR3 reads CSVEEEEWGYTQYF. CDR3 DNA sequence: TGCAGCGTTGAAGAAGAAGAATGGGGGTATACGCAGTATTTT.

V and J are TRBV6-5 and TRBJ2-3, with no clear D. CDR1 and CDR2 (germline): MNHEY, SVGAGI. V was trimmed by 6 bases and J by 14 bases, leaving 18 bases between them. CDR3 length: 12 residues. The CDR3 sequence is CASSLLGEGWYF. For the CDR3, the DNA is TGTGCCAGCAGCCTTCTAGGAGAAGGGTGGTATTTT.

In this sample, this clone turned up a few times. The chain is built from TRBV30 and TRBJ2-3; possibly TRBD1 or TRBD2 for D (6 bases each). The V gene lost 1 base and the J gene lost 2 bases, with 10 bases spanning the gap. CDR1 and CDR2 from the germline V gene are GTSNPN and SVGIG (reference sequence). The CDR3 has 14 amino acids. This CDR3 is CAWSEGGLTDTQYF. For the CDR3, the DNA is TGTGCCTGGAGTGAGGGGGGCCTCACAGATACGCAGTATTTT.